The clone carrying this T cell receptor (beta chain) was seen only a few times. This CDR3 has 17 amino acids. Germline lookup yields CDR1 KGHSH and CDR2 LQKENI. V lost 5 bases and J lost 2, with 19 bases in between. This entry comes from a study of OX40 agonist ivuxolimab in advanced cancers. In the study overall: Partial response was recorded in three patients: one hepatocellular carcinoma and two cutaneous melanoma cases.

Measured with immunoSEQ multiplex PCR; TCRdb has only the in-frame clones, and not every one. The sample lists 57,000 or so clones; less than 90% were seen once. The sequencing used CD4+ or CD8+ T cells sorted from blood, collected in a trial of the OX40 agonist ivuxolimab. This TCR was recovered from an adult with an advanced solid tumor such as melanoma, head and neck, liver or kidney cancer. This chain joins TRBV18 and TRBJ1-3, with TRBD1 as a possible D gene (6 bases). Here the CDR3 reads CASSSRSGQNAGNTIYF. CDR3 in DNA: TGTGCCAGCTCATCTCGGAGCGGACAGAACGCTGGAAACACCATATATTTT.